The T cell receptor beta chain described here comes from a study of blood T cell repertoires in COVID-19. Overall study context: PBMCs, B-cell-depleted T cells, or T cells were the source of the cDNA or gDNA that made up the material.

CDR3 length: 16 amino acids. V gave up 4 bases and J gave up 9 bases; unmatched junction bases: 7. Germline CDR1 is SGHDT and CDR2 is YYEEEE. Only in-frame clones appear in the TCRdb table, and some are missing; sequencing was by immunoSEQ multiplex PCR. The sample contains 180,000 or so clones, approximately 79% of which appear only once. The chain employs TRBV5-6 and TRBJ2-2, with 15 bases identical to TRBD2. The TCR sequence derives from a man aged 50 to 59 who had recovered from COVID-19. Sequencing was carried out using peripheral blood. The CDR3, as DNA: TGTGCCAGCAGCCGAAGGACTAGCGGGAGGGACAGGGAGCTGTTTTTT. Amino acids: CASSRRTSGRDRELFF. The variable domain in full, completed from reference TRBV5-6 and TRBJ2-2, reads DAGVTQSPTHLIKTRGQQVTLRCSPKSGHDTVSWYQQALGQGPQFIFQYYEEEERQRGNFPDRFSGHQFPNYSSELNVNALLLGDSALYLCASSRRTSGRDRELFFGEGSRLTVL.